This T cell receptor beta chain derives from a study of blood T cell repertoires in COVID-19. Whole-study context: In each case, the material was cDNA or gDNA derived from T cells, B-cell-depleted T cells, or PBMCs.

Clones were sequenced by immunoSEQ multiplex PCR, and TCRdb holds only the in-frame ones, with some missing. Of around 250,000 clones in the sample, under 95% were seen once. This clone was observed a handful of times. Distinct nucleotide sequences in the sample also encode this CDR3. Participants were aged roughly 18 to 90 years, lived in 24 US areas, and enrolled virtually. Within 2 weeks of study entry, exposed participants had contacted a PCR-confirmed or clinician-diagnosed COVID-19 case. The source material was PBMCs or T cells enriched from blood (not recorded which). The TCR sequence derives from a man aged 35-49 years who had been exposed to COVID-19.

CDR3 sequence reads: CSARLNTEAFF. The CDR3 nucleotides are TGCAGTGCCCGGTTAAACACTGAAGCTTTCTTT. This chain connects TRBV20-1 to TRBJ1-1; D is undetermined. V was shortened by 6 bases and J by 2 bases, with 7 bases between the two germline ends. The CDR3 loop spans 11 amino acids. Looked up from germline, CDR1 is DFQATT and CDR2 is SNEGSKA (reference sequence).